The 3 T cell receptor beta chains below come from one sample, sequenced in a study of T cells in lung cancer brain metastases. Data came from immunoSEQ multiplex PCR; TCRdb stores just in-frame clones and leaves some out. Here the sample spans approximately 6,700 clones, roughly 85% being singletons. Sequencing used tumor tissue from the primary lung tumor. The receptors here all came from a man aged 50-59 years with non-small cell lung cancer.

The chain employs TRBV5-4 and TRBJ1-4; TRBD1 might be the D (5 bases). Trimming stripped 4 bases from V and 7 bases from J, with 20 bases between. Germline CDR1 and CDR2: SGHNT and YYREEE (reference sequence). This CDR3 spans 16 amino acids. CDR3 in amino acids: CASSPRGTGGGEKLFF. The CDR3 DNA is TGTGCCAGCAGCCCTCGGGGGACTGGTGGGGGTGAAAAACTGTTTTTT. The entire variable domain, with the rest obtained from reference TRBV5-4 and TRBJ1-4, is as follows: ETGVTQSPTHLIKTRGQQVTLRCSSQSGHNTVSWYQQALGQGPQFIFQYYREEENGRGNFPPRFSGLQFPNYSSELNVNALELDDSALYLCASSPRGTGGGEKLFFGSGTQLSVL.

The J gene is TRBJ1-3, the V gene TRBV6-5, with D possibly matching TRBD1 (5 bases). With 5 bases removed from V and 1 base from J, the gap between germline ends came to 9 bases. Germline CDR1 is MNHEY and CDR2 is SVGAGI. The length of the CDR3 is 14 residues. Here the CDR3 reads CASSNDRSGNTIYF. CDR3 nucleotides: TGTGCCAGCAGTAACGACAGATCTGGAAACACCATATATTTT.

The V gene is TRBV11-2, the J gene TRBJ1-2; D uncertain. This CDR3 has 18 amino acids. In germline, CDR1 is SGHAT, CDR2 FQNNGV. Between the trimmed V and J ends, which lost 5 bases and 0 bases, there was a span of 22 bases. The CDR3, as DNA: TGTGCCAGCAGCCGTAAATCTCTTGACGCGATTTCTAACTATGGCTACACCTTC. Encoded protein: CASSRKSLDAISNYGYTF.